The source of this TCR beta chain is a study of OX40 agonist ivuxolimab in advanced cancers. At the level of the study: The treatment was a fully human IgG2 OX40 agonist, ivuxolimab. Of mixed ages from about 20 to 90 and averaging roughly 60 years, the group was around 78% male. Anti-PD-1, anti-PD-L1 or anti-CTLA-4 therapy given earlier was allowed, and approximately 43% had some.

Sequencing was performed with immunoSEQ multiplex PCR; in TCRdb, only in-frame clones are kept and a portion is missing. The sample holds about 94,000 clones, 87% seen once. CDR3 length: 11 amino acids. V was clipped by 3 bases and J by 8 bases, with 5 bases between them. Germline CDR1 is MNHEY and CDR2 is SVGAGI. The material was CD4+ or CD8+ T cells sorted from blood, obtained in a trial of the OX40 agonist ivuxolimab. The sequence was collected from an adult with an advanced solid tumor such as melanoma, head and neck, liver or kidney cancer. The chain has TRBV6-5 and TRBJ1-3; D is uncertain. The CDR3 DNA reads TGTGCCAGCAGTTATGGGCACACCATATATTTT. Its translation is CASSYGHTIYF.